This TCR beta chain was sequenced in a study of T cells in Graves' hyperthyroidism and ophthalmopathy. TCR beta CDR3 regions were amplified from RNA transcripts. A set of HTBI primers served as the primers for a first-round RT-PCR of the TCR CDR3. TCRdb itself ran the multiplex PCR reads through MiXCR, one entry per CDR3 protein. The sample has approximately 870,000 distinct CDR3 sequences; around 39% are singletons. Exclusion of a patient resulted from uncontrolled infection, other autoimmune disease, pregnancy or lactation. Comment on this clonotype: Its antigen is not known.

The study's findings and limits: The model made its ophthalmopathy prediction, and onset followed a median about 6.8 months later.

V shed 5 bases, J shed 1 base, and the junction held 16 bases outside the gene matches. This CDR3 region has 18 residues. CDR1 and CDR2 (germline): LNHDA, SQIVND (reference sequence). The sequence was obtained from a young man with Graves' hyperthyroidism. This chain joins TRBV19 and TRBJ1-1, with 7 bases matching TRBD1. The material sequenced was blood. The CDR3 coding sequence is TGTGCCAGTAGTGCTAACCCCCTGACAGGGTGGGGGAACACTGAAGCTTTCTTT. The encoded protein is CASSANPLTGWGNTEAFF.